This is a list of T cell receptor beta chains from one sample in a study of blood T cell repertoires in COVID-19. Profiling relied on immunoSEQ multiplex PCR, and the TCRdb table lists in-frame clones only, not all of them. The table includes around 260,000 clones, 86% detected once. Sequenced input: peripheral blood. The receptors were gathered from a man between 18 and 29 years old with active or convalescent COVID-19. Both conserved end residues are part of each CDR3.

cdr3_aa: CASSLDTDNEQFF
cdr3_length: 13
v_call: TRBV7-2
j_call: TRBJ2-1

cdr3_aa: CASSRGPDTGELFF
cdr3_length: 14
v_call: TRBV19
j_call: TRBJ2-2

cdr3_aa: CASSPHLAGGTDTQYF
cdr3_length: 16
v_call: TRBV4-1
j_call: TRBJ2-3

cdr3_aa: CAWSGQGIYNSPLHF
cdr3_length: 15
v_call: TRBV30
j_call: TRBJ1-6

cdr3_aa: CSVGRDSTGELFF
cdr3_length: 13
v_call: TRBV29-1
j_call: TRBJ2-2

cdr3_aa: CASSLSGTAGRGNQPQHF
cdr3_length: 18
v_call: TRBV21-1
j_call: TRBJ1-5

cdr3_aa: CASGTFPGLGEYSNQPQHF
cdr3_length: 19
v_call: TRBV2
j_call: TRBJ1-5

cdr3_aa: CASSLGLLGELFF
cdr3_length: 13
v_call: TRBV28
j_call: TRBJ2-2

cdr3_aa: CASSFRYEQFF
cdr3_length: 11
v_call: TRBV5-8
j_call: TRBJ2-1

cdr3_aa: CASSSIGGGVLFYGYTF
cdr3_length: 17
v_call: TRBV28
j_call: TRBJ1-2

cdr3_aa: CASSLAVGGSYEQYF
cdr3_length: 15
v_call: TRBV27
j_call: TRBJ2-7

cdr3_aa: CASSSTQGGNEYEQYF
cdr3_length: 16
v_call: TRBV13
j_call: TRBJ2-7

cdr3_aa: CASRGARPNQPQHF
cdr3_length: 14
v_call: TRBV2
j_call: TRBJ1-5

cdr3_aa: CASSSQDPGELFF
cdr3_length: 13
v_call: TRBV12-3/TRBV12-4
j_call: TRBJ2-2

cdr3_aa: CAWIRGAGGGF
cdr3_length: 11
v_call: TRBV30
j_call: TRBJ2-7

cdr3_aa: CATSDFSGGETQYF
cdr3_length: 14
v_call: TRBV24-1
j_call: TRBJ2-5

cdr3_aa: CASTTSPGQEETNPYNEQFF
cdr3_length: 20
v_call: TRBV23-1
j_call: TRBJ2-1

cdr3_aa: CASMGLRNQPQHF
cdr3_length: 13
v_call: TRBV6-5
j_call: TRBJ1-5

cdr3_aa: CASSSGPGAFF
cdr3_length: 11
v_call: TRBV19
j_call: TRBJ1-1

cdr3_aa: CASSQSADQRKQFF
cdr3_length: 14
v_call: TRBV4-2
j_call: TRBJ2-1

cdr3_aa: CASSLSGDYEQYF
cdr3_length: 13
v_call: TRBV5-1
j_call: TRBJ2-7

cdr3_aa: CASSQARDTEAFF
cdr3_length: 13
v_call: TRBV4-2
j_call: TRBJ1-1

cdr3_aa: CASSSERGAPYEQYF
cdr3_length: 15
v_call: TRBV3-1/TRBV3-2
j_call: TRBJ2-7

cdr3_aa: CSVVSSRPGSGFIPRTDTQYF
cdr3_length: 21
v_call: TRBV29-1
j_call: TRBJ2-3

cdr3_aa: CASSSRGAEQYF
cdr3_length: 12
v_call: TRBV6-5
j_call: TRBJ2-7

cdr3_aa: CASRPQHVQGKDEKLFF
cdr3_length: 17
v_call: TRBV4-1
j_call: TRBJ1-4

cdr3_aa: CASSVGGLNTEAFF
cdr3_length: 14
v_call: TRBV2
j_call: TRBJ1-1

cdr3_aa: CASRPPGQGAYGELFF
cdr3_length: 16
v_call: TRBV5-1
j_call: TRBJ2-2

cdr3_aa: CASSEGTGPLAQHF
cdr3_length: 14
v_call: TRBV6-1
j_call: TRBJ1-5

cdr3_aa: CASSLDTGSKELFF
cdr3_length: 14
v_call: TRBV11-3
j_call: TRBJ2-2

cdr3_aa: CASSQGQGVLNTEAFF
cdr3_length: 16
v_call: TRBV4-2
j_call: TRBJ1-1

cdr3_aa: CASSYSITGNTEAFF
cdr3_length: 15
v_call: TRBV6-5
j_call: TRBJ1-1

cdr3_aa: CASNRDSTYEAFF
cdr3_length: 13
v_call: TRBV5-4
j_call: TRBJ1-1

cdr3_aa: CASRRMTGATGELFF
cdr3_length: 15
v_call: TRBV6-5
j_call: TRBJ2-2

cdr3_aa: CASSHGTGGHRTYEQYF
cdr3_length: 17
v_call: TRBV6-6
j_call: TRBJ2-7

cdr3_aa: CASSIGRGETQYF
cdr3_length: 13
v_call: TRBV19
j_call: TRBJ2-5

cdr3_aa: CASSETAPNEKLFF
cdr3_length: 14
v_call: TRBV5-6
j_call: TRBJ1-4

cdr3_aa: CSVGSMVDEQYF
cdr3_length: 12
v_call: TRBV29-1
j_call: TRBJ2-7

cdr3_aa: CASSFTGTSGANVLTF
cdr3_length: 16
v_call: TRBV27
j_call: TRBJ2-6

cdr3_aa: CASSYGPQGEVYGYTF
cdr3_length: 16
v_call: TRBV6-5
j_call: TRBJ1-2

cdr3_aa: CASSVRDEQFF
cdr3_length: 11
v_call: TRBV7-2
j_call: TRBJ2-1

cdr3_aa: CASSLGGSENNSPLHF
cdr3_length: 16
v_call: TRBV5-6
j_call: TRBJ1-6

cdr3_aa: CASSERQSSAFF
cdr3_length: 12
v_call: TRBV19
j_call: TRBJ1-1

cdr3_aa: CASSVEGDQPQHF
cdr3_length: 13
v_call: TRBV11-2
j_call: TRBJ1-5

cdr3_aa: CAWSGHGRRSTDTQYF
cdr3_length: 16
v_call: TRBV30
j_call: TRBJ2-3

cdr3_aa: CASTPQGTYEQYF
cdr3_length: 13
v_call: TRBV7-9
j_call: TRBJ2-7

cdr3_aa: CASSRIQGGEQYF
cdr3_length: 13
v_call: TRBV6-5
j_call: TRBJ2-7

cdr3_aa: CASRMHGGRTDTQYF
cdr3_length: 15
v_call: TRBV6-5
j_call: TRBJ2-3

cdr3_aa: CATSSHWTSRTGEQYF
cdr3_length: 16
v_call: TRBV15
j_call: TRBJ2-7

cdr3_aa: CASSTSGLNTGELFF
cdr3_length: 15
v_call: TRBV6-6
j_call: TRBJ2-2

cdr3_aa: CASKSVNSPSIYF
cdr3_length: 13
v_call: TRBV19
j_call: TRBJ1-3